This is a list of T cell receptor beta chains from one sample in a study of blood T cell repertoires in COVID-19. Some clones are missing from TCRdb's copy, which holds only in-frame ones; the method was immunoSEQ multiplex PCR. The data show around 200,000 clones, around 90% seen once. The sequenced sample was peripheral blood. The receptors here all came from a woman in her late teens or twenties who had recovered from COVID-19. The CDR3 runs from the conserved cysteine through the conserved F or W. The D gene is left open where the match is weak. For some rows the clone size is stated as once, few or many, or as a class when expanded; others skip it.

CDR3aa | CDR3nt | abundance | v_gene | d_gene | j_gene
CASKVRQGAQPQHF | TGTGCCAGCAAGGTTAGACAGGGAGCTCAGCCCCAGCATTTT | - | TRBV27 | TRBD1 | TRBJ1-5
CASSSRPRFGANEKLFF | TGCGCCAGCAGCTCTCGGCCCCGATTCGGGGCTAATGAAAAACTGTTTTTT | - | TRBV5-1 | - | TRBJ1-4
CASSQVGQGLNEQFF | TGTGCCAGCAGCCAGGTGGGACAGGGCCTGAATGAGCAGTTCTTC | - | TRBV4-2 | TRBD1 | TRBJ2-1
CASSLDSGSSYEQYF | TGTGCCAGCAGCTTAGATTCGGGGTCCTCCTACGAGCAGTACTTC | once | TRBV7-9 | - | TRBJ2-7
CASSPTGGPRVGTEAFF | TGCGCCAGCAGCCCTACGGGGGGACCGAGGGTTGGCACTGAAGCTTTCTTT | - | TRBV4-1 | - | TRBJ1-1
CSALAGGQFF | TGCAGTGCCTTAGCGGGAGGCCAGTTCTTC | - | TRBV20-1 | TRBD2 | TRBJ2-1
CASSPYNNEQFF | TGTGCCAGCAGTCCCTATAACAATGAGCAGTTCTTC | - | TRBV12-3/TRBV12-4 | - | TRBJ2-1
CASSRGSTEAFF | TGTGCCAGCAGCCGAGGTAGCACTGAAGCTTTCTTT | few | TRBV3-1/TRBV3-2 | - | TRBJ1-1
CASSLASNPYNEQFF | TGTGCCAGCAGTTTGGCTAGCAACCCTTACAATGAGCAGTTCTTC | - | TRBV27 | - | TRBJ2-1
CASSPQGAEGYTF | TGTGCCAGCTCACCGCAGGGGGCTGAGGGCTACACCTTC | - | TRBV18 | TRBD1 | TRBJ1-2
CSVVNQRERTGELFF | TGCAGCGTGGTGAACCAGCGGGAGCGCACCGGGGAGCTGTTTTTT | - | TRBV29-1 | TRBD2 | TRBJ2-2
CASSRDSPNTGELFF | TGTGCCAGCTCACGGGACAGCCCTAACACCGGGGAGCTGTTTTTT | few | TRBV18 | TRBD1 | TRBJ2-2
CASSAPQGARNTEAFF | TGTGCCAGCAGCGCACCACAGGGGGCAAGGAACACTGAAGCTTTCTTT | - | TRBV9 | TRBD1 | TRBJ1-1
CASTEREGSYNEQFF | TGTGCCAGTACTGAGCGGGAGGGGTCCTACAATGAGCAGTTCTTC | - | TRBV19 | TRBD2 | TRBJ2-1
CASSPLGTGTDEQYF | TGTGCCAGCAGTCCCCTAGGGACAGGGACTGACGAGCAGTACTTC | - | TRBV27 | TRBD1 | TRBJ2-7
CASSRKHSRYEQYF | TGTGCCAGCAGCCGTAAGCACAGTCGCTACGAGCAGTACTTC | - | TRBV3-1/TRBV3-2 | - | TRBJ2-7
CSVPFDSTSGRGDEQFF | TGCAGCGTCCCTTTTGACTCGACTAGCGGGAGGGGGGATGAGCAGTTCTTC | - | TRBV29-1 | TRBD2 | TRBJ2-1
CASSLLLAGPDEQFF | TGTGCCAGCAGCTTATTACTAGCGGGACCTGATGAGCAGTTCTTC | - | TRBV7-9 | TRBD2 | TRBJ2-1
CASSGDGSVYEQYF | TGTGCCAGCAGTGGAGACGGGAGTGTCTACGAGCAGTACTTC | few | TRBV25-1 | - | TRBJ2-7
CASSVGAGGGDSPLHF | TGTGCCAGCAGCGTAGGAGCAGGGGGCGGGGATTCACCCCTCCACTTT | - | TRBV9 | TRBD1 | TRBJ1-6
CASSSQDRAVYEQYF | TGTGCCAGCAGTTCGCAAGACAGGGCTGTCTACGAGCAGTACTTC | - | TRBV6-2/TRBV6-3 | TRBD1 | TRBJ2-7
CASTPPLGLAGGPFQYF | TGTGCCAGCACCCCCCCCCTGGGACTAGCGGGAGGGCCCTTTCAGTATTTT | - | TRBV2 | TRBD2 | TRBJ2-3
CASSDTLDLPFGYEQYF | TGTGCCAGCAGTGATACCCTCGATCTTCCTTTCGGGTACGAGCAGTACTTC | - | TRBV2 | - | TRBJ2-7
CASSPLTGNPYEQYF | TGTGCCAGTAGTCCCCTGACAGGAAATCCCTACGAGCAGTACTTC | few | TRBV19 | - | TRBJ2-7
CASSALLVPLSYEQYF | TGTGCCAGCAGTGCATTACTAGTCCCCCTTTCCTACGAGCAGTACTTC | - | TRBV6-1 | - | TRBJ2-7
CASSQGEGTGAYEQYF | TGCGCCAGCAGCCAAGGAGAGGGGACAGGAGCGTACGAGCAGTACTTC | - | TRBV4-1 | TRBD1 | TRBJ2-7
CARSVGGEAFF | TGTGCCAGAAGCGTGGGGGGTGAAGCTTTCTTT | once | TRBV2 | - | TRBJ1-1
CASSDQGGRKDGYTF | TGTGCCAGCAGTGACCAGGGAGGAAGGAAAGATGGCTACACCTTC | once | TRBV2 | - | TRBJ1-2
CASSETSASYEQYF | TGTGCCAGCAGTGAAACTAGCGCCTCCTACGAGCAGTACTTC | - | TRBV6-1 | TRBD2 | TRBJ2-7
CASRRTSAYNEQFF | TGCGCCAGCAGGCGGACTAGCGCGTACAATGAGCAGTTCTTC | - | TRBV4-3 | TRBD2 | TRBJ2-1
CASSAGTPDYEQYF | TGTGCCAGCAGCGCCGGGACTCCCGACTACGAGCAGTACTTC | - | TRBV6-5 | - | TRBJ2-7
CASSAQGEEGTYEQYF | TGTGCCAGTAGTGCCCAAGGGGAGGAAGGTACCTACGAGCAGTACTTC | - | TRBV19 | - | TRBJ2-7
CASNTDRGRPLHF | TGTGCCAGCAATACGGACAGGGGGCGTCCCCTCCACTTT | - | TRBV12-3/TRBV12-4 | TRBD1 | TRBJ1-6
CASSQPSGRAGDTQYF | TGCGCCAGCAGCCAACCTAGCGGGAGGGCCGGAGATACGCAGTATTTT | - | TRBV4-1 | TRBD2 | TRBJ2-3
CASSLIPLAADYNEQFF | TGTGCCAGCAGCCTAATTCCTCTAGCGGCCGACTACAATGAGCAGTTCTTC | - | TRBV5-6 | TRBD2 | TRBJ2-1